These 6 T cell receptor beta chains came from one sample sequenced in a study of blood T cells in healthy people across ages. For the second PCR, which ran for about 6 to 11 cycles, a sample-barcoded 5' primer and a J-beta primer mix were used. From the 5' RACE reads, TCRdb called clonotypes with MiXCR, one entry per CDR3 protein. The table has over 500,000 distinct CDR3 sequences, approximately 52% seen once. Sequences were obtained from blood. These receptors were obtained from a woman over 75 in good health.

To note about this clonotype: A much bigger clone sits one base away, suggesting this may be a read error. The chain uses TRBV30 and TRBJ2-5; a possible D gene is TRBD2 (5 bases). This CDR3 contains 13 residues. Trimming stripped 4 bases from V and 11 bases from J, with 20 bases between. In germline, CDR1 is GTSNPN, CDR2 SVGIG (reference sequence). The CDR3 nucleotides are TGTGCCTGGACGGGGAGCTCCTACAATGAGCAGTACTTC. It encodes CAWTGSSYNEQYF.

As concerns this clonotype: Being one base from a much bigger clone, this may be a read error. V is TRBV4-2 and J is TRBJ2-3; 8 bases fit TRBD1. V shed 4 bases, J shed 0 bases, and the junction held 6 bases outside the gene matches. There are 16 residues in the CDR3. Germline lookup yields CDR1 LGHNA and CDR2 YNFKEQ. The CDR3, as DNA: TGTGCCAGCAGCCCACAGGGACAGGAGAGCACAGATACGCAGTATTTT. Amino acids: CASSPQGQESTDTQYF.

The V call is TRBV7-2, the J call TRBJ1-2; D gene unclear. CDR1 is SGHTA, CDR2 FQGNSA, per germline. The CDR3 is 15 amino acids. Trimming took 1 base from V and 12 from J, leaving 21 bases between them. The CDR3 spells CASSLVGGSLAGHTF. CDR3 in DNA: TGTGCCAGCAGCTTAGTCGGCGGCAGCCTTGCGGGCCACACCTTC.

The chain is built from TRBV5-6 and TRBJ2-3; D is ambiguous. Per germline, CDR1 SGHDT and CDR2 YYEEEE. V was clipped by 2 bases and J by 2 bases, with 12 bases between them. This CDR3 is built from 15 residues. This chain's CDR3 is CASSLEPQYTDTQYF. In DNA, the CDR3 is TGTGCCAGCAGCTTAGAGCCCCAGTACACAGATACGCAGTATTTT.

This chain connects TRBV30 to TRBJ2-1; 13 bases agree with TRBD2. The CDR3 has 15 amino acids. Trimming cost V 1 base and J 9 bases; bases outside gene matches: 6. Germline lookup yields CDR1 GTSNPN and CDR2 SVGIG (reference sequence). In DNA form, the CDR3 reads TGTGCCTGGAGTGCCTGGACTAGCGGGGGAGTTGAGCAGTTCTTC. Translated, it gives CAWSAWTSGGVEQFF.

This clonotype was recorded many times. This sequence joins TRBV6-5 and TRBJ2-1; 10 bases match TRBD1. V shed 6 bases, J shed 12 bases, and the junction held 14 bases outside the gene matches. Germline V gives CDR1 MNHEY, CDR2 SVGAGI. The CDR3 is 15 amino acids. The CDR3, as DNA: TGTGCCAGCAGCGGGGGACAGGGGAAATATTTAGGGCAGTTCTTC. Residues: CASSGGQGKYLGQFF.